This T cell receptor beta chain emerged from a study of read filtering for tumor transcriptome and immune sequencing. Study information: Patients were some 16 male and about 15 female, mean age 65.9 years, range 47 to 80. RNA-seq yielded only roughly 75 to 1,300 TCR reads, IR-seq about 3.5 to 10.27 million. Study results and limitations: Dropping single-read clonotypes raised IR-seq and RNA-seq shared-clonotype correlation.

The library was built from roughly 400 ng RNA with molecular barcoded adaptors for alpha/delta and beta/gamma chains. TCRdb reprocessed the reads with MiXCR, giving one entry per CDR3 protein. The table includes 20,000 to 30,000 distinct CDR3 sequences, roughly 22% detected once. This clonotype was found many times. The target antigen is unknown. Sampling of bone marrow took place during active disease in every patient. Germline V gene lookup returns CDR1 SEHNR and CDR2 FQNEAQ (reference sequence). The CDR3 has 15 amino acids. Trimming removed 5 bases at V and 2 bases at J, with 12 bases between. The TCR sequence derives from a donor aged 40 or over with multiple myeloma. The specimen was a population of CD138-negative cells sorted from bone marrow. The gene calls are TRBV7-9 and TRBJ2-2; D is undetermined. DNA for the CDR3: TGTGCCAGCAGCCCAAACGAGTTCAACACCGGGGAGCTGTTTTTT. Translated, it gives CASSPNEFNTGELFF.